The next 18 T cell receptor beta chains were all read from a single sample in a study of blood T cells in healthy people across ages. Alongside a J-beta primer mix, a sample-barcoded 5' primer served in a second PCR lasting about 7 to 11 cycles. Each CDR3 protein gets one entry after TCRdb re-called the 5' RACE reads with MiXCR. The table shows approximately 1.5 million distinct CDR3 sequences, with approximately 43% occurring only once. Sequenced input: blood. The source of these receptors is a woman in her late teens or twenties in good health.

V usage is TRBV12-3 or TRBV12-4 and J usage is TRBJ1-1, with no clear D. The CDR3 is 13 amino acids. Trimming shortened V by 2 bases and J by 5 bases, and 9 bases separated the two germline ends. CDR3: CASSLSGVTEAFF. Here the CDR3 DNA reads TGTGCCAGCAGTTTAAGCGGGGTAACTGAAGCTTTCTTT.

The chain uses TRBV4-3 and TRBJ2-2, with 7 bases that match TRBD1. Germline V CDR1 and CDR2: LGHNA, YSLEER. Losses at the gene ends were 3 bases for V and 3 bases for J; bases not matched to a gene: 4. This CDR3 has 15 residues. The CDR3 nucleotides read TGCGCCAGCAGCCACACAGGGGTGGACACCGGGGAGCTGTTTTTT. The encoded protein is CASSHTGVDTGELFF.

The genes are TRBV7-3 and TRBJ2-1, with D perhaps TRBD1 (6 bases). The germline V gene has CDR1 SGHTA and CDR2 FQGTGA. The V end was cut by 5 bases, the J end by 2 bases, with 13 bases between. The CDR3 runs 15 residues. The CDR3 protein is CASSNRQATYNEQFF. DNA of the CDR3: TGTGCCAGCAGCAACCGACAGGCGACCTACAATGAGCAGTTCTTC.

The rearrangement joins TRBV6-2 or TRBV6-3 to TRBJ2-3, with a possible D match to TRBD1 (5 bases). CDR3 length equals 20 residues. Germline V gene data show CDR1 as MNHEY and CDR2 as SVGEGT. V was pared by 2 bases and J by 0 bases, with 24 bases between. The CDR3 nucleotides read TGTGCCAGCAGTTACAATCCGGCAGGGCCGAAGAGGTCTAGCACAGATACGCAGTATTTT. Translation gives CASSYNPAGPKRSSTDTQYF.

V and J are TRBV11-3 and TRBJ2-2; 7 bases agree with TRBD2. CDR1 and CDR2 from the germline V gene are SGHNT and YENEEA. The CDR3 runs to 16 residues. V dropped 1 base and J dropped 2; count of bases not matched to a gene: 4. In DNA, the CDR3 is TGTGCCAGCAGCTTAGGGCAGCGGGGTAACACCGGGGAGCTGTTTTTT. Protein: CASSLGQRGNTGELFF.

The chain recombines TRBV20-1 with TRBJ2-5; 8 bases line up with TRBD1. CDR3 length equals 13 residues. Germline V lookup: CDR1 DFQATT, CDR2 SNEGSKA (reference sequence). The chain's CDR3 is CSAEGQVGNEQYF. CDR3 DNA sequence: TGCAGCGCCGAGGGACAGGTCGGGAATGAGCAGTACTTC.

The gene calls are TRBV6-2 or TRBV6-3 and TRBJ1-1, with a possible D match to TRBD1 (6 bases). Trimming stripped 0 bases from V and 1 base from J, with 12 bases between. CDR1 and CDR2 from the germline V gene are MNHEY and SVGEGT. This CDR3 is built from 16 residues. Here the CDR3 reads CASSYSKGTQNTEAFF. CDR3 in DNA: TGTGCCAGCAGTTACTCGAAGGGGACACAGAACACTGAAGCTTTCTTT.

The chain links TRBV7-9 to TRBJ2-1; 16 bases are a match to TRBD2. The CDR3 extends over 18 amino acids. J lost 5 bases, V lost 5 bases, and 9 bases had no gene match. Germline CDR1 reads SEHNR; CDR2 reads FQNEAQ (reference sequence). In DNA, the CDR3 is TGTGCCAGCAGCCCACGAGGGACTAGCGGGAGGGCTGACAATGAGCAGTTCTTC. Translation: CASSPRGTSGRADNEQFF.

This clonotype was detected once. The chain combines TRBV14 with TRBJ2-6, with 7 bases aligning to TRBD1. J gave up 1 base and V 3 bases, and 3 bases lay outside the gene matches. This CDR3 is built from 16 residues. Germline assignment: CDR1 SGHDN and CDR2 FVKESK. The CDR3 here is CASSHLTGSGANVLTF. Here the CDR3 DNA reads TGTGCCAGCAGCCACCTGACAGGGTCTGGGGCCAACGTCCTGACTTTC.

The V call is TRBV20-1, the J call TRBJ1-2; D ambiguous. With 6 bases removed from V and 3 bases from J, the gap between germline ends came to 11 bases. CDR3 size: 12 residues. Germline CDR1 reads DFQATT; CDR2 reads SNEGSKA (reference sequence). The CDR3: CSASDGHYGYTF. CDR3 DNA sequence: TGCAGTGCCTCGGACGGCCACTATGGCTACACCTTC.

The genes are TRBV29-1 and TRBJ2-7, with D uncertain. Germline values: CDR1 SQVTM, CDR2 ANQGSEA. Deletions cut 2 bases from V and 0 bases from J, with 8 bases between. There are 13 residues in the CDR3. CDR3: CSVERVGSYEQYF. The CDR3 DNA reads TGCAGCGTTGAAAGGGTGGGCTCCTACGAGCAGTACTTC.

On this clonotype itself: One end of the junction varies from germline; a read error may be responsible. This sequence joins TRBV20-1 and TRBJ2-3, with TRBD2 as a possible D gene (6 bases). This CDR3 region has 14 residues. Germline V CDR1 and CDR2: DFQATT, SNEGSKA (reference sequence). The CDR3 nucleotides are TGCAGTGCGCTTCGGGGGTCCCGCACAGATGCGCAGTATTTT. It yields the protein CSALRGSRTDAQYF.

The chain carries TRBV7-2 and TRBJ2-7, with unresolved D. Trimming took off 4 bases at V and 0 bases at J, with 13 bases between the two ends. The germline gives CDR1 SGHTA, CDR2 FQGNSA. The CDR3 spans 15 residues. The CDR3: CASSWKFESSYEQYF. The CDR3 coding sequence is TGTGCCAGCAGCTGGAAGTTCGAGAGCTCCTACGAGCAGTACTTC.

The CDR3 region has the DNA TGTGCCACCAGTTGGGGAAACGAAGAGACCCAGTACTTC. This encodes CATSWGNEETQYF. V is TRBV24-1 and J is TRBJ2-5; D is undetermined. V gave up 6 bases and J gave up 3 bases, with 10 bases separating them. This CDR3 spans 13 amino acids. Germline CDR1 is KGHDR and CDR2 is SFDVKD.

The rearrangement joins TRBV29-1 to TRBJ1-4, with D unclear. Trimming shortened V by 0 bases and J by 4 bases, and 12 bases separated the two germline ends. The CDR3 spans 15 residues. CDR1 is SQVTM and CDR2 is ANQGSEA in the germline V gene. CDR3 in amino acids: CSVEEEEYDNEKLFF. DNA of the CDR3: TGCAGCGTTGAAGAAGAGGAGTACGATAATGAAAAACTGTTTTTT.

This clonotype was seen a few times. The chain is built from TRBV27 and TRBJ1-2; 7 bases agree with TRBD1. This CDR3 has 13 residues. The germline V gene encodes CDR1 MNHEY and CDR2 SMNVEV (reference sequence). The trim removed 6 bases at V and 4 bases at J, leaving 5 bases unmatched. CDR3 loop: CASSSRGTYGYTF. The CDR3 DNA reads as TGTGCCAGCAGCAGCAGGGGGACCTATGGCTACACCTTC.

Only a few counts were recorded for this clonotype. The V and J genes are TRBV5-4 and TRBJ2-1, with 13 bases identical to TRBD2. Unmatched junction bases numbered 6, after V lost 2 bases and J lost 7 bases. Germline CDR1 and CDR2: SGHNT and YYREEE (reference sequence). The CDR3 covers 16 residues. The CDR3 is CASSFGGLAGENEQFF. CDR3 nucleotides: TGTGCCAGCAGCTTCGGTGGACTAGCGGGAGAGAATGAGCAGTTCTTC.

The rearrangement joins TRBV5-1 to TRBJ2-3, with a possible D match to TRBD2 (6 bases). The CDR3 is 16 amino acids. The V end lost 2 bases, the J end lost 7 bases, and 20 bases lay between the germline ends. Germline values: CDR1 SGHRS, CDR2 YFSETQ. The CDR3: CASSFRTTRGGYTQYF. The DNA of the CDR3 is TGCGCCAGCAGCTTCCGAACTACCCGTGGGGGGTATACGCAGTATTTT.